These 30 T cell receptor beta chains share one sample of origin, sequenced in a study of graft-versus-host responses after intestinal transplantation. Profiling relied on immunoSEQ multiplex PCR, and the TCRdb table lists in-frame clones only, not all of them. The sample holds some 40,000 clones, about 92% seen once. The input for sequencing was PBMCs, taken nearly 750 days after intestinal transplantation. All receptors derive from a human patient who received an intestinal transplant, so some T cells may come from the graft donor.

The V and J genes are TRBV5-4 and TRBJ2-3; D not certain. V was cut by 0 bases and J by 2 bases, with 13 bases left in between. The CDR3 is 16 residues long. In germline, CDR1 is SGHNT, CDR2 YYREEE (reference sequence). The CDR3 coding sequence is TGTGCCAGCAGCTTGGGTGGGGTCCTGGTCACAGATACGCAGTATTTT. Translation: CASSLGGVLVTDTQYF.

The V and J genes are TRBV30 and TRBJ2-3; 8 bases fit TRBD2. CDR1 and CDR2 (germline): GTSNPN, SVGIG (reference sequence). The CDR3 has 20 residues. With 5 bases clipped from V and 6 bases from J, the junction kept 28 bases outside the gene matches. The CDR3 DNA reads TGTGCCTGGTCCTCGGGACTAGGAGGAGGGGTTATCGGACGGGGGGATACGCAGTATTTT. Amino acids: CAWSSGLGGGVIGRGDTQYF.

This clone has more than one count but fewer than ten. The chain links TRBV5-1 to TRBJ2-3; maybe TRBD1 (6 bases). V was trimmed by 3 bases and J by 2 bases, leaving 10 bases between them. The CDR3 has 14 amino acids. Germline CDR1 is SGHRS and CDR2 is YFSETQ. In nucleotides, the CDR3 is TGCGCCAGCAGCTCAGGGGTATCCACAGATACGCAGTATTTT. Protein: CASSSGVSTDTQYF.

The chain couples TRBV18 to TRBJ1-5, with D perhaps matching TRBD1 (6 bases). The CDR3 loop spans 16 amino acids. CDR1 is KGHSH and CDR2 is LQKENI in the germline V gene. The ends were cut back, 3 bases at V and 0 bases at J, with 12 bases in the middle. CDR3 sequence: CASSPGQKNSNQPQHF. CDR3 nucleotide sequence: TGTGCCAGCTCACCCGGACAGAAAAATAGCAATCAGCCCCAGCATTTT.

The chain couples TRBV5-1 to TRBJ2-5, with D uncertain. The CDR3 has 11 residues. CDR1 and CDR2 (germline): SGHRS, YFSETQ. V dropped 5 bases and J dropped 4 bases, with 6 bases sitting between them. The CDR3 DNA reads as TGCGCCAGCAGTTTAGCAGAGACCCAGTACTTC. Its translation is CASSLAETQYF.

This chain connects TRBV18 to TRBJ2-3; 9 bases are shared with TRBD1. CDR3 size: 15 residues. The V segment lost 6 bases and the J segment 5 bases; nucleotides outside the gene matches: 9. The germline V gene has CDR1 KGHSH and CDR2 LQKENI. The CDR3: CASSPTGTGKDTQYF. CDR3 DNA: TGTGCCAGCTCTCCAACCGGGACAGGGAAAGATACGCAGTATTTT.

The chain links TRBV23-1 to TRBJ2-5; 15 positions agree with TRBD2. TRBV23-1 is an ORF; its function is uncertain. The CDR3 runs 16 residues. Trimming cost V 5 bases and J 5 bases; bases outside gene matches: 6. CDR3 amino acids: CASSNGTSGRKETQYF. In DNA form, the CDR3 reads TGCGCCAGCAGTAACGGGACTAGCGGGAGGAAGGAGACCCAGTACTTC.

The chain has TRBV28 and TRBJ2-1; 7 nucleotides line up with TRBD2. CDR3 length equals 15 residues. The J segment lost 8 bases and the V segment lost 2 bases, leaving 9 bases of the junction unmatched. In germline, CDR1 is MDHEN, CDR2 SYDVKM. The CDR3 here is CASSLGGSLGDEQFF. DNA of the CDR3: TGTGCCAGCAGTTTAGGCGGGAGCCTAGGGGATGAGCAGTTCTTC.

The chain uses TRBV11-3 and TRBJ2-1; unclear D gene. The CDR3 sequence is 12 residues long. CDR1 and CDR2 from the germline V gene are SGHNT and YENEEA. Deletions cut 1 base from V and 10 bases from J, with 8 bases between. CDR3 nucleotide sequence: TGTGCCAGCAGCTTAGGTGCGACAGAGCAGTTCTTC. Its protein is CASSLGATEQFF.

This rearrangement joins TRBV4-1 to TRBJ2-5, with TRBD2 identical over 12 bases. Germline V gives CDR1 MGHRA, CDR2 YSYEKL. Trimming at V came to 5 bases and at J to 4 bases, leaving 8 bases not matched to a gene. CDR3 length: 16 residues. The CDR3 protein is CASSVPSGRVGETQYF. The DNA of the CDR3 is TGCGCCAGCAGCGTCCCTAGCGGGAGGGTTGGAGAGACCCAGTACTTC.

This chain's CDR3 is CASSRPLSGSYEQYF. As DNA, the CDR3 is TGTGCCAGCAGCCGACCTTTGAGCGGGAGCTACGAGCAGTACTTC. The rearrangement joins TRBV5-5 to TRBJ2-7; 8 nucleotides line up with TRBD2. CDR1 and CDR2 (germline): SGHKS, YYEKEE (reference sequence). V lost 4 bases to trimming and J lost 3 bases; unmatched junction nucleotides: 9. The CDR3 has 15 amino acids.

This clone was found once. The DNA of the CDR3 is TGTGCCAGCAGTTATGACTCCCAGCGGCGGACTGAAGCTTTCTTT. This encodes CASSYDSQRRTEAFF. The rearrangement links TRBV6-5 to TRBJ1-1; D gene unclear. Trimming pared 3 bases from V and 5 bases from J, leaving 16 bases between. The CDR3 sequence is 15 residues long. Germline loops: CDR1 MNHEY, CDR2 SVGAGI.

V usage is TRBV6-6 and J usage is TRBJ2-7; D perhaps matches TRBD2 (6 bases). V was cut by 7 bases and J by 2 bases, with 18 bases left in between. The CDR3 sequence is 15 residues long. The V gene's germline CDR1 is MNHNY and CDR2 SVGAGI (reference sequence). The CDR3 DNA reads TGTGCCAGCACCGACAGAAGGGACTCCGCCTACGAGCAGTACTTC. Residues: CASTDRRDSAYEQYF.

This clone was seen more than once but under ten times. The chain couples TRBV19 to TRBJ1-1; D unresolved. CDR1 LNHDA and CDR2 SQIVND come from the germline V gene (reference sequence). V was shortened by 3 bases and J by 0 bases, with 8 bases between the two germline ends. There are 14 residues in the CDR3. The CDR3 sequence: CASSIGEVNTEAFF. The CDR3, as DNA: TGTGCCAGTAGTATCGGTGAGGTGAACACTGAAGCTTTCTTT.

The V and J genes are TRBV19 and TRBJ2-4; the match to TRBD2 covers 14 bases. V was pared by 6 bases and J by 1 base, with 8 bases of the junction left unmatched. CDR1 and CDR2 (germline): LNHDA, SQIVND (reference sequence). This CDR3 contains 18 residues. The CDR3 protein is CASRAGTSGRLAKNIQYF. DNA of the CDR3: TGTGCCAGTAGGGCCGGGACTAGCGGGAGACTGGCCAAAAACATTCAGTACTTC.

The chain is built from TRBV6-5 and TRBJ2-5, with 9 nucleotides matching TRBD2. CDR3 length: 14 residues. J was trimmed by 5 bases and V by 5 bases; bases with no gene match: 6. From germline, CDR1 is MNHEY and CDR2 SVGAGI. The CDR3 loop is CASSGGLAAETQYF. The CDR3 bases are TGTGCCAGCAGTGGGGGACTAGCCGCGGAGACCCAGTACTTC.

V and J are TRBV30 and TRBJ2-1; D may match TRBD1 or TRBD2 (5 bases each). V lost 4 bases, J lost 10 bases, and 17 bases lay in between. CDR3 length: 13 residues. From germline, CDR1 is GTSNPN and CDR2 SVGIG (reference sequence). The CDR3 region has the DNA TGTGCCTGGATGGAGGCCCGGGGCTGGGAGCAGTTCTTC. Amino acid sequence: CAWMEARGWEQFF.

The gene calls are TRBV19 and TRBJ1-3; TRBD1 aligns across 8 bases. Germline V CDR1 and CDR2: LNHDA, SQIVND (reference sequence). This CDR3 spans 14 amino acids. J was trimmed by 0 bases and V by 8 bases; bases with no gene match: 3. The CDR3 nucleotides are TGTGCCAGTCGACAGGGGACCTCTGGAAACACCATATATTTT. Translated: CASRQGTSGNTIYF.

The chain combines TRBV19 with TRBJ2-3; D might be TRBD2 (5 bases). Germline CDR1 is LNHDA and CDR2 is SQIVND (reference sequence). The V end was cut by 2 bases, the J end by 4 bases, with 7 bases between. CDR3 length: 13 residues. CDR3 nucleotides: TGTGCCAGTAGTATAACTAGGGCAGATACGCAGTATTTT. This translates into CASSITRADTQYF.

The genes are TRBV6-4 and TRBJ1-6; 10 bases agree with TRBD1. The CDR3 sequence is 16 residues long. The V gene end was trimmed by 6 bases and the J gene end by 6 bases; junction bases not matched to a gene: 8. Germline V gives CDR1 MRHNA, CDR2 SNTAGT. CDR3 amino acids: CASRERQGAINSPLHF. The CDR3 region has the DNA TGTGCCAGCAGGGAGAGACAGGGGGCGATTAATTCACCCCTCCACTTT.

This chain joins TRBV6-5 and TRBJ2-1; D uncertain. The V gene lost 5 bases and the J gene lost 7 bases, with 12 bases spanning the gap. Germline V CDR1 and CDR2: MNHEY, SVGAGI. This CDR3 has 13 residues. The CDR3 DNA reads TGTGCCAGCAGTAGGAATCGAAGAAATGAGCAGTTCTTC. This translates into CASSRNRRNEQFF.

This rearrangement joins TRBV27 to TRBJ1-5, with D uncertain. Germline loops: CDR1 MNHEY, CDR2 SMNVEV (reference sequence). The V end was cut by 4 bases, the J end by 1 base, with 8 bases between. This CDR3 region has 14 residues. The CDR3 DNA is TGTGCCAGCAGTTCCTTGGGGAGCAATCAGCCCCAGCATTTT. Amino acids: CASSSLGSNQPQHF.

The chain has TRBV10-3 and TRBJ2-3, with 10 bases matching TRBD1. The CDR3 is 16 amino acids. The V gene's germline CDR1 is ENHRY and CDR2 SYGVKD. V gave up 5 bases and J gave up 1 base; unmatched junction bases: 6. CDR3 sequence reads: CAISPGQGEGTDTQYF. CDR3 bases: TGTGCCATCAGTCCAGGACAGGGGGAGGGCACAGATACGCAGTATTTT.

The genes are TRBV7-2 and TRBJ1-6, with D possibly being TRBD1 (6 bases). V dropped 4 bases and J dropped 11 bases, with 24 bases sitting between them. CDR1 is SGHTA and CDR2 is FQGNSA in the germline V gene. The CDR3 contains 17 residues. CDR3 DNA: TGTGCCAGCAGCTACATAGGGGGTGGGGGGGCAGCGGCACCCCTCCACTTT. It is translated as CASSYIGGGGAAAPLHF.

The chain joins TRBV25-1 to TRBJ2-7; D is unresolved. CDR3 length equals 11 residues. Per germline, CDR1 MGHDK and CDR2 SYGVNS. V was cut by 6 bases and J by 2 bases, with 5 bases left in between. CDR3 amino acids: CASRKTYEQYF. CDR3 DNA sequence: TGTGCCAGCAGGAAGACCTACGAGCAGTACTTC.

The CDR3 here is CASSQLGGSDTQYF. CDR3 DNA sequence: TGTGCCAGCAGTCAACTAGGAGGGTCGGATACGCAGTATTTT. The chain is built from TRBV6-5 and TRBJ2-3, with D possibly being TRBD2 (6 bases). Between the trimmed V and J ends, which lost 5 bases and 6 bases, there was a span of 15 bases. CDR1 and CDR2 (germline): MNHEY, SVGAGI. The CDR3 covers 14 residues.

The gene calls are TRBV25-1 and TRBJ1-2; no definite D call. The germline V gene has CDR1 MGHDK and CDR2 SYGVNS. There are 13 residues in the CDR3. Trimming left V 4 bases short and J 4 bases short, with 10 bases between. The CDR3, as DNA: TGTGCCAGCAGTGCGGGAAGGGTCTATGGCTACACCTTC. Translation: CASSAGRVYGYTF.

This chain connects TRBV27 to TRBJ1-4, with D possibly matching TRBD1 (6 bases). The CDR3 runs to 15 residues. Per the germline V gene, CDR1 is MNHEY and CDR2 is SMNVEV (reference sequence). The V gene lost 2 bases and the J gene lost 2 bases, with 9 bases spanning the gap. CDR3 region: CASSLKGETNEKLFF. CDR3 in DNA: TGTGCCAGCAGTTTAAAGGGGGAGACTAATGAAAAACTGTTTTTT.

The chain links TRBV7-9 to TRBJ2-1, with D unclear. The CDR3 has 15 amino acids. V was trimmed by 6 bases and J by 5 bases, leaving 17 bases between them. From germline, CDR1 is SEHNR and CDR2 FQNEAQ (reference sequence). The CDR3 reads CASRGKNPGDNEQFF. The CDR3, as DNA: TGTGCCAGCAGGGGGAAAAACCCTGGGGACAATGAGCAGTTCTTC. The full variable domain, completed using reference TRBV7-9 and TRBJ2-1, is DTGVSQNPRHKITKRGQNVTFRCDPISEHNRLYWYRQTLGQGPEFLTYFQNEAQLEKSRLLSDRFSAERPKGSFSTLEIQRTEQGDSAMYLCASRGKNPGDNEQFFGPGTRLTVL.

In its sample, this clone was seen a few times. The chain has TRBV6-1 and TRBJ2-7; unclear D gene. V was clipped by 1 base and J by 4 bases, with 5 bases between them. Germline-derived CDR1 and CDR2 are MNHNS and SASEGT. The CDR3 extends over 12 amino acids. The CDR3 spells CASSEGKYEQYF. CDR3 bases: TGTGCCAGCAGTGAAGGGAAGTACGAGCAGTACTTC.